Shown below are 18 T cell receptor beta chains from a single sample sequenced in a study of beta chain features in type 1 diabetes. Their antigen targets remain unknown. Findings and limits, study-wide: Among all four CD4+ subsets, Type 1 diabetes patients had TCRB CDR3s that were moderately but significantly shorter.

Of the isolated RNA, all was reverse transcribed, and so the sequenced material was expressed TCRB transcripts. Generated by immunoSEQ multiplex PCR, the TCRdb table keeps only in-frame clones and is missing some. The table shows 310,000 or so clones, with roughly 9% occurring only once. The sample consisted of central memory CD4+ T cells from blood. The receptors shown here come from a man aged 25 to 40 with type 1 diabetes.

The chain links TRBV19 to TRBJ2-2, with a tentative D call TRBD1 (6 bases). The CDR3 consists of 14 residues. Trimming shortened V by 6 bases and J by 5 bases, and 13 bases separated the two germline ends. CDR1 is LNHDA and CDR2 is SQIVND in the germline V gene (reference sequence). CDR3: CASRTGPVTGELFF. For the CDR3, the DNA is TGTGCCAGTAGGACAGGCCCCGTTACCGGGGAGCTGTTTTTT. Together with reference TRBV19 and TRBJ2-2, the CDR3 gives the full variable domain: DGGITQSPKYLFRKEGQNVTLSCEQNLNHDAMYWYRQDPGQGLRLIYYSQIVNDFQKGDIAEGYSVSREKKESFPLTVTSAQKNPTAFYLCASRTGPVTGELFFGEGSRLTVL.

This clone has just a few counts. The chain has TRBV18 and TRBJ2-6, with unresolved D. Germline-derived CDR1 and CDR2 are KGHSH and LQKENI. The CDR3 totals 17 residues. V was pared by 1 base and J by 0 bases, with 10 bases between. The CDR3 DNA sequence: TGTGCCAGCTCACCACGTGAATGGAGCTCTGGGGCCAACGTCCTGACTTTC. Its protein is CASSPREWSSGANVLTF.

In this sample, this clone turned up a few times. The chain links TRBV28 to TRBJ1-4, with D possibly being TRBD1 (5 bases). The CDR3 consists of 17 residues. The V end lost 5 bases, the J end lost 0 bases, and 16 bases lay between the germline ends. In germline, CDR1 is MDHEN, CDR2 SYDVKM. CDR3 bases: TGTGCCAGCAGTGAACCGGTCGGGGGTGCAACTAATGAAAAACTGTTTTTT. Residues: CASSEPVGGATNEKLFF. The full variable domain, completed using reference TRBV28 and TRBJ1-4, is DVKVTQSSRYLVKRTGEKVFLECVQDMDHENMFWYRQDPGLGLRLIYFSYDVKMKEKGDIPEGYSVSREKKERFSLILESASTNQTSMYLCASSEPVGGATNEKLFFGSGTQLSVL.

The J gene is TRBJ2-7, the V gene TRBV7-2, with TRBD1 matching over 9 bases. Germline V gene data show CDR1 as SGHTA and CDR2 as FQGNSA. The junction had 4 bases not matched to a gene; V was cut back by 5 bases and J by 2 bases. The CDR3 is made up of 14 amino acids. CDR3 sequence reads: CASSEGQGPYEQYF. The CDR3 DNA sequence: TGTGCCAGCAGCGAGGGACAGGGACCCTACGAGCAGTACTTC.

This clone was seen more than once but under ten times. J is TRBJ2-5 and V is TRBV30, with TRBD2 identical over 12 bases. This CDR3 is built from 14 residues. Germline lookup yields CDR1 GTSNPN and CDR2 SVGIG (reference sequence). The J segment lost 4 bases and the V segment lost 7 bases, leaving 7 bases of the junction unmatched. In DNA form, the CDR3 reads TGTGCCTCCCAGACTAGCGGGGGTGGAGAGACCCAGTACTTC. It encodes CASQTSGGGETQYF.

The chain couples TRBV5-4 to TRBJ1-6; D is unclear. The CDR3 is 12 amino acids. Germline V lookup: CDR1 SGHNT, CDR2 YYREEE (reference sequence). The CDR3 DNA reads TGTGCAGGAGCGGGGTTACGATCACCCCTCCACTTT. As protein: CAGAGLRSPLHF.

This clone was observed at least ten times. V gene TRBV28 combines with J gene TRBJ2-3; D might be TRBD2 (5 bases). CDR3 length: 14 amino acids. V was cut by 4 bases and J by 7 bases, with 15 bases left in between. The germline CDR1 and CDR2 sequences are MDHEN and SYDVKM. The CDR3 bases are TGTGCCAGCAGTTCCCCCGGGGAAACAAATACGCAGTATTTT. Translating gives CASSSPGETNTQYF.

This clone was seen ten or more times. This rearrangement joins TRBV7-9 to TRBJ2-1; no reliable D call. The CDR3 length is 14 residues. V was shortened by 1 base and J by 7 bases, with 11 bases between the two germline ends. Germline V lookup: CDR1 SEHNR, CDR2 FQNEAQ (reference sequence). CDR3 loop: CASSLVWAHNEQFF. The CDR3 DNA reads TGTGCCAGCAGCTTAGTTTGGGCCCATAATGAGCAGTTCTTC.

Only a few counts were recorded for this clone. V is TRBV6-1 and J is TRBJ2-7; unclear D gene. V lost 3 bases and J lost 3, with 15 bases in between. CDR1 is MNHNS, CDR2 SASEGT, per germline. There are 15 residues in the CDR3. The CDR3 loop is CASSDFQVEFYEQYF. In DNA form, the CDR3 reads TGTGCCAGCAGTGATTTCCAGGTGGAATTCTACGAGCAGTACTTC.

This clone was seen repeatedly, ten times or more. The CDR3 nucleotides are TGTGCCAGCAGTCCAAGGCAGGGGGCGTACAATGAGCAGTTCTTC. Its protein is CASSPRQGAYNEQFF. The chain links TRBV27 to TRBJ2-1, with 8 bases fitting TRBD1. V shed 5 bases, J shed 4 bases, and the junction held 7 bases outside the gene matches. The germline V gene encodes CDR1 MNHEY and CDR2 SMNVEV (reference sequence). The CDR3 extends over 15 amino acids.

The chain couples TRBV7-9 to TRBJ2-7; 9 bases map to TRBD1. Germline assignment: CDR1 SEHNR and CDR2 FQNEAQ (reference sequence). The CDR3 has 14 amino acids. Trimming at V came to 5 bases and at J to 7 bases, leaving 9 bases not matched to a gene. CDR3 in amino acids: CASSLRDRAVEQYF. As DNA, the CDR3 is TGTGCCAGCAGCCTCAGGGACAGGGCGGTGGAGCAGTACTTC.

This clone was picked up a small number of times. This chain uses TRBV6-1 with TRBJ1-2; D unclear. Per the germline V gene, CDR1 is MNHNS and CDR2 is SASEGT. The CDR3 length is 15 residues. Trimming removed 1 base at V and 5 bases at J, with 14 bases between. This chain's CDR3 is CASSEVAGYEYGYTF. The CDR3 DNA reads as TGTGCCAGCAGTGAAGTGGCAGGATACGAATATGGCTACACCTTC.

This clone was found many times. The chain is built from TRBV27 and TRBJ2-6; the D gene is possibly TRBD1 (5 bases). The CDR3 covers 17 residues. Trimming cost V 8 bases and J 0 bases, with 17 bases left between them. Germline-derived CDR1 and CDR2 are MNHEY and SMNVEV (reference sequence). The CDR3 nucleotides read TGTGCCAGCGCCTGGGCAGGGTGGGACTCTGGGGCCAACGTCCTGACTTTC. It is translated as CASAWAGWDSGANVLTF.

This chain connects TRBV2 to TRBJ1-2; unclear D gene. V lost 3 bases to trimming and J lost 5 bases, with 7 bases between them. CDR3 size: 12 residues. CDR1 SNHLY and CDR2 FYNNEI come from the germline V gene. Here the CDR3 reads CASSEIEYGYTF. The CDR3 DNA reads TGTGCCAGCAGTGAGATCGAGTATGGCTACACCTTC.

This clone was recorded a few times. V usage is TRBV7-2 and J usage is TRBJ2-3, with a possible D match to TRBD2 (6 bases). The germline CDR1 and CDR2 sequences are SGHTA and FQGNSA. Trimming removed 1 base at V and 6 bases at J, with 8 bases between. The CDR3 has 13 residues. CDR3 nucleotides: TGTGCCAGCAGCTTAGGACGGGGGGATACGCAGTATTTT. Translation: CASSLGRGDTQYF. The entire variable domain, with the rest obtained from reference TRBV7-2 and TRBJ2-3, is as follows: GAGVSQSPSNKVTEKGKDVELRCDPISGHTALYWYRQSLGQGLEFLIYFQGNSAPDKSGLPSDRFSAERTGGSVSTLTIQRTQQEDSAVYLCASSLGRGDTQYFGPGTRLTVL.

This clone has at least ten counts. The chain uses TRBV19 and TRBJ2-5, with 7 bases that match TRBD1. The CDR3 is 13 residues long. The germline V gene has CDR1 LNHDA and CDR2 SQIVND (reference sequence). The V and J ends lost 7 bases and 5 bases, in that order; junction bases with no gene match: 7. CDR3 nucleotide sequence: TGTGCCAGTAAGGGGGCCTCGGAGGAGACCCAGTACTTC. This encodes CASKGASEETQYF.

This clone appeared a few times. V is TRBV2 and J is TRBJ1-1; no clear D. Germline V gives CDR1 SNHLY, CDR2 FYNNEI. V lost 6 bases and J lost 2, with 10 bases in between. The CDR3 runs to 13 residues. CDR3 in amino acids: CASRPDGNTEAFF. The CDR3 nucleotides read TGTGCCAGCAGACCGGACGGAAACACTGAAGCTTTCTTT. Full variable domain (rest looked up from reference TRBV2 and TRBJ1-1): EPEVTQTPSHQVTQMGQEVILRCVPISNHLYFYWYRQILGQKVEFLVSFYNNEISEKSEIFDDQFSVERPDGSNFTLKIRSTKLEDSAMYFCASRPDGNTEAFFGQGTRLTVV.

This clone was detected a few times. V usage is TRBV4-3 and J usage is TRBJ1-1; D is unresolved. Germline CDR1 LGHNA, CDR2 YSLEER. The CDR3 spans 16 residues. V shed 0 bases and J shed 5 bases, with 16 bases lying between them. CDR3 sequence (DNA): TGCGCCAGCAGCCAAGAAATGTCCCGGGAGTGGACTGAAGCTTTCTTT. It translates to CASSQEMSREWTEAFF.